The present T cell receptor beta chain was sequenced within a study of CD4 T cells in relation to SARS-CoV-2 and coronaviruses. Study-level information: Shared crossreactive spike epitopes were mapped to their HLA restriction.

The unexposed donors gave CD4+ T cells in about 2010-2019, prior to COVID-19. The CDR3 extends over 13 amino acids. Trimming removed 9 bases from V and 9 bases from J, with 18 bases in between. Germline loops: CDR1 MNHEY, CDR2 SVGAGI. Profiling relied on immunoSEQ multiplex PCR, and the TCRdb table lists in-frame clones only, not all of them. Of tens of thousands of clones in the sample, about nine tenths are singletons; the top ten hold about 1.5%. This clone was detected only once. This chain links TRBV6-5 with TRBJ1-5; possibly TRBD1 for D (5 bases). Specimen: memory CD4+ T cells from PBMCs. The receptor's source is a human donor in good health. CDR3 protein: CASRSGDFGPQHF. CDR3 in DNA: TGTGCCAGTAGGTCCGGGGACTTTGGGCCCCAGCATTTT.